This TCR beta chain was sequenced for a study of blood T cells in healthy people across ages. Study-wide findings and caveats: The study lacked donor CMV status, which possibly confounded expanded clonotype changes. Aged donors had fewer naive CD4+ cells and lower diversity than long-lived donors.

The CDR3 consists of 15 residues. Deletions cut 6 bases from V and 4 bases from J, with 15 bases between. Together with a sample-barcoded 5' primer, a J-beta primer mix was included in a second PCR lasting about 7 to 12 cycles. TCRdb independently ran MiXCR on the 5' RACE reads; one entry per CDR3 protein. Among about 1,500,000 distinct CDR3 sequences listed, approximately 38% were seen once. Donation came from healthy Caucasian individuals in Russia who were aged 6 to 90. This clonotype turned up a few times. Its specificity is unknown. The origin of this receptor is a young woman in good health. The chain recombines TRBV12-3 or TRBV12-4 with TRBJ1-4, with D maybe TRBD1 (6 bases). The sequenced sample consisted of blood. The CDR3 coding sequence is TGTGCCAGCAGGCCCCGGGCAGGGGATAATGAAAAACTGTTTTTT. Encoded protein: CASRPRAGDNEKLFF.